The source of this T cell receptor (beta chain) is a study of T cell responses to AZD1222 COVID-19 vaccine. Study results and limitations: Among vaccine-associated CD4 TCRs, coverage spanned spike, with dominance at 160-218 and 743-854. Only a handful of AZD1222 recipients, several in all, had baseline seropositivity.

TCRdb's table, derived via immunoSEQ multiplex PCR, lists solely in-frame clones and lacks some. The table records 180,000 or so clones, roughly 91% of them present only once. The CDR3 totals 18 residues. Researchers grouped second doses given at about 4 or about 12 weeks into one pool. About this clone itself: Antigen unknown.

The source of this sequence is an adult who received the AZD1222 COVID-19 vaccine. The chain has TRBV21-1 and TRBJ2-2; the table names TRBD2, a call not compared with the DNA. TRBV21-1 is reported as a pseudogene. Here the sequenced sample was peripheral blood, taken 28 days after the second AZD1222 dose. The CDR3: CASSKTSGRPANTGELFF. The CDR3 DNA reads as TGTGCCAGCAGCAAAACTAGCGGGAGACCAGCGAACACCGGGGAGCTGTTTTTT.